A single sample is the source of the 17 T cell receptor beta chains below, sequenced in a study of blood T cell repertoires in COVID-19. TCRdb's table, derived via immunoSEQ multiplex PCR, lists solely in-frame clones and lacks some. The sample yields hundreds of thousands of clones, approximately 86% seen once. The material sequenced was PBMCs or T cells enriched from blood (not recorded which). These receptors all stem from a woman aged 40 to 50 with acute COVID-19.

By share of the sample, this clone is medium-sized. The CDR3 here is CASSLLGTAEYEQYF. CDR3 nucleotide sequence: TGTGCCAGCAGCTTGCTCGGGACAGCCGAGTACGAGCAGTACTTC. The V and J genes are TRBV5-6 and TRBJ2-7, with TRBD1 matching over 7 bases. J gave up 4 bases and V 1 base, and 8 bases lay outside the gene matches. Germline CDR1 SGHDT, CDR2 YYEEEE. The CDR3 contains 15 residues.

In its sample, this clone was seen a few times. The CDR3 sequence is CASAKSGEPNEQFF. CDR3 DNA: TGTGCCAGCGCTAAAAGCGGGGAACCAAATGAGCAGTTCTTC. The chain joins TRBV6-4 to TRBJ2-1; 7 nucleotides line up with TRBD2. From germline, CDR1 is MRHNA and CDR2 SNTAGT. This CDR3 comprises 14 residues. J gave up 7 bases and V 8 bases, and 11 bases lay outside the gene matches.

The rearrangement joins TRBV4-1 to TRBJ1-1; tentative D call: TRBD1 (5 bases). Per the germline V gene, CDR1 is MGHRA and CDR2 is YSYEKL. Trimming removed 0 bases from V and 5 bases from J, with 22 bases in between. The CDR3 loop spans 18 amino acids. This chain's CDR3 is CASSQDLGQGIVETEAFF. For the CDR3, the DNA is TGCGCCAGCAGCCAAGATTTGGGGCAGGGAATAGTGGAAACTGAAGCTTTCTTT.

The chain carries TRBV6-1 and TRBJ1-5; 7 bases align to TRBD1. The CDR3 is 18 residues long. The J segment lost 5 bases and the V segment lost 4 bases, leaving 17 bases of the junction unmatched. CDR1 is MNHNS and CDR2 is SASEGT in the germline V gene. CDR3 DNA sequence: TGTGCCAGCAGTGCGGCCCATAACCGAAACAGGGGACATCAGCCCCAGCATTTT. It codes for CASSAAHNRNRGHQPQHF.

The chain combines TRBV6-1 with TRBJ2-3; the D is unclear. This CDR3 has 16 residues. Trimming removed 1 base at V and 6 bases at J, with 17 bases between. Per the germline V gene, CDR1 is MNHNS and CDR2 is SASEGT. CDR3 sequence (DNA): TGTGCCAGCAGTGAAGTTCTGAACCCCCACGGGGATACGCAGTATTTT. The encoded protein is CASSEVLNPHGDTQYF.

Written as DNA, the CDR3 is TGTGCCAGCAGCGACTACAGGGTAGGCTCCTACAATGAGCAGTTCTTC. Residues: CASSDYRVGSYNEQFF. The chain is built from TRBV5-4 and TRBJ2-1; D is possibly TRBD1 (6 bases). This CDR3 comprises 16 residues. The germline V gene encodes CDR1 SGHNT and CDR2 YYREEE (reference sequence). V was clipped by 4 bases and J by 0 bases, with 14 bases between them.

The chain couples TRBV11-2 to TRBJ1-2; no clear D. The ends were cut back, 1 base at V and 3 bases at J, with 6 bases in the middle. The CDR3 consists of 13 residues. Germline V gives CDR1 SGHAT, CDR2 FQNNGV. The CDR3 is CASSLGVDYGYTF. The CDR3, as DNA: TGTGCCAGCAGCTTAGGTGTCGACTATGGCTACACCTTC.

This chain joins TRBV3-1 (or the pseudogene TRBV3-2) and TRBJ1-2, with D perhaps TRBD1 (6 bases). The germline CDR1 and CDR2 sequences are LGHDT and YNNKEL (reference sequence). V was cut by 3 bases and J by 4 bases, with 12 bases left in between. The CDR3 is 14 amino acids. CDR3 in amino acids: CASSHRQALYGYTF. As DNA, the CDR3 is TGTGCCAGCAGCCACCGACAGGCCCTCTATGGCTACACCTTC.

The chain recombines TRBV5-4 with TRBJ2-3; 10 nucleotides agree with TRBD2. The CDR3 has 15 amino acids. The J segment lost 2 bases and the V segment lost 1 base, leaving 1 base of the junction unmatched. CDR1 is SGHNT and CDR2 is YYREEE in the germline V gene (reference sequence). The CDR3 loop is CASSLTSGDTDTQYF. CDR3 coding DNA: TGTGCCAGCAGCTTGACTAGCGGGGACACAGATACGCAGTATTTT. Using reference TRBV5-4 and TRBJ2-3 for the parts outside the CDR3, the full variable domain is ETGVTQSPTHLIKTRGQQVTLRCSSQSGHNTVSWYQQALGQGPQFIFQYYREEENGRGNFPPRFSGLQFPNYSSELNVNALELDDSALYLCASSLTSGDTDTQYFGPGTRLTVL.

In this sample, this clone turned up a few times. The chain uses TRBV6-6 and TRBJ1-4; TRBD1 agrees at 10 bases. CDR3 length equals 17 residues. CDR1 is MNHNY and CDR2 is SVGAGI in the germline V gene (reference sequence). The trim removed 5 bases at V and 7 bases at J, leaving 13 bases unmatched. The CDR3 region has the DNA TGTGCCAGCAGTCGCGGGACAGGGGTTAAGGGTGGTGAAAAACTGTTTTTT. Its translation: CASSRGTGVKGGEKLFF.

The chain couples TRBV20-1 to TRBJ2-5; TRBD2 matches at 13 bases. Germline lookup yields CDR1 DFQATT and CDR2 SNEGSKA (reference sequence). Trimming at V came to 3 bases and at J to 5 bases, leaving 12 bases not matched to a gene. The CDR3 runs 17 residues. CDR3 nucleotides: TGCAGTGCTAGTCCCTCAACTAGCGGGGGGGCCGTCGAGACCCAGTACTTC. This translates into CSASPSTSGGAVETQYF.

The chain has TRBV12-2 and TRBJ2-7; the D segment call TRBD1 is taken from the table without a DNA check. TRBV12-2 is a documented pseudogene. The CDR3 runs 15 residues. The chain's CDR3 is CASRFLGGQGTEQYF. The CDR3 DNA reads as TGTGCAAGTCGCTTCCTTGGGGGACAGGGCACCGAGCAGTACTTC.

The rearrangement links TRBV10-3 to TRBJ1-2; 8 bases are a match to TRBD1. Germline trimming cut 4 bases from V and 3 bases from J; bases unmatched to any gene: 7. From germline, CDR1 is ENHRY and CDR2 SYGVKD. The CDR3 contains 15 residues. The CDR3 region has the DNA TGTGCCATCAGTGGGACAGGGAAAAAGGACTATGGCTACACCTTC. Translation gives CAISGTGKKDYGYTF.

This clone has only one observation. The chain uses TRBV6-5 and TRBJ1-2; no reliable D call. CDR1 is MNHEY, CDR2 SVGAGI, per germline. The CDR3 has 13 amino acids. Between the trimmed V and J ends, which lost 5 bases and 6 bases, there was a span of 13 bases. The CDR3 here is CASSPTPTDGYTF. DNA for the CDR3: TGTGCCAGCAGTCCTACTCCTACGGATGGCTACACCTTC.

The J gene is TRBJ2-3, the V gene TRBV30; TRBD2 might be the D (6 bases). With 0 bases removed from V and 4 bases from J, the gap between germline ends came to 11 bases. The CDR3 runs 14 residues. Germline CDR1 is GTSNPN and CDR2 is SVGIG (reference sequence). CDR3 coding DNA: TGTGCCTGGAGTGTGGGGGGTGACGCAGATACGCAGTATTTT. Translating it yields CAWSVGGDADTQYF.

Concerning this clone itself: Other DNA sequences from this sample encode an identical CDR3 as well. DNA for the CDR3: TGTGCCAGCAGCTTGGGGCAGGGGGCGAACTATGGCTACACCTTC. Residues: CASSLGQGANYGYTF. The chain uses TRBV5-4 and TRBJ1-2, with TRBD1 matching over 8 bases. The CDR3 extends over 15 amino acids. V lost 0 bases, J lost 2 bases, and 3 bases stayed unmatched. The V gene's germline CDR1 is SGHNT and CDR2 YYREEE (reference sequence).

The rearrangement uses TRBV19 and TRBJ1-1; D call uncertain. V was trimmed by 3 bases and J by 0 bases, leaving 8 bases between them. The CDR3 consists of 14 residues. The germline V gene encodes CDR1 LNHDA and CDR2 SQIVND (reference sequence). CDR3 residues: CASSMREMNTEAFF. The CDR3 nucleotides are TGTGCCAGTAGTATGCGGGAAATGAACACTGAAGCTTTCTTT.